What follows is one TCR beta chain and its context. Its specificity is unknown. The source of the sample is a study of T cell responses to AZD1222 COVID-19 vaccine. Broader study findings: White British donors predominated, females outnumbered males, and clonal diversity was possibly underestimated. Baseline seropositives among AZD1222 recipients totaled only 6 or 7.

The table came from immunoSEQ multiplex PCR; TCRdb's copy has only in-frame clones and leaves some out. The sample lists some 140,000 clones; roughly 93% were seen once. This sequence was found in an adult in good health. Specimen: peripheral blood, collected on day 0 of AZD1222 vaccination.

DNA for the CDR3: TGTGCCAGCAGCCCAGGCGGGGGCTTGAGAACCGGGGAGCTGTTTTTT. Translating it yields CASSPGGGLRTGELFF. The V and J genes are TRBV9 and TRBJ2-2, with D perhaps TRBD2 (7 bases). CDR3 size: 16 residues. V shed 4 bases and J shed 5 bases, with 18 bases lying between them. Germline assignment: CDR1 SGDLS and CDR2 YYNGEE.